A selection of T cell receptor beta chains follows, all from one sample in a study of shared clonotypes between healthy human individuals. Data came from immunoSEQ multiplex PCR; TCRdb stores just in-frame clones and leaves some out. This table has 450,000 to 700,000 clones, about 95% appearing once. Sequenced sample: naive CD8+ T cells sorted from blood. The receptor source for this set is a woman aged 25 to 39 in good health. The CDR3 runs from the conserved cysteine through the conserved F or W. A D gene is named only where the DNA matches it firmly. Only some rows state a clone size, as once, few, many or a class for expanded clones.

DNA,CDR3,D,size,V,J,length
TGTGCCAGCAGTTTATCGCTGGGACAGGATCAAGAGACCCAGTACTTC,CASSLSLGQDQETQYF,TRBD1,once,TRBV28,TRBJ2-5,16
TGTGCCAGCAGCCTCGGGACTAGCGGGAGCTCAGATACGCAGTATTTT,CASSLGTSGSSDTQYF,TRBD2,.,TRBV13,TRBJ2-3,16
TGCAGCGTCAGTCTAGCGGTAAGCTCCTACGAGCAGTACTTC,CSVSLAVSSYEQYF,TRBD2,.,TRBV29-1,TRBJ2-7,14
TGCGCCAGCAGCCCTCATACTAGCCCGAGGGACTCCTACAATGAGCAGTTCTTC,CASSPHTSPRDSYNEQFF,.,.,TRBV4-1,TRBJ2-1,18
TGTGCCAGCAGCCCAGGGACGGGAGACACTGAAGCTTTCTTT,CASSPGTGDTEAFF,.,.,TRBV7-6,TRBJ1-1,14
TGTGCCAGCAGCGTAGGCGGGGGCTCCGAGCAGTACTTC,CASSVGGGSEQYF,.,.,TRBV9,TRBJ2-7,13
TGTGCCAGCAGTTTCCGGGATCCGTCCTACGAGCAGTACTTC,CASSFRDPSYEQYF,.,.,TRBV13,TRBJ2-7,14
TGTGCCAGCGAAGCAGGCAGAGAGAACACTGAAGCTTTCTTT,CASEAGRENTEAFF,.,.,TRBV7-9,TRBJ1-1,14
TGCGCCAGCAGCCAGGGACCGACTAGCCGGGGAGAGCAGTTCTTC,CASSQGPTSRGEQFF,TRBD2,.,TRBV4-1,TRBJ2-1,15
TGTGCCAGCAGTGAAGTCGGCAGGGGGACGGTCGACAATGAGCAGTTCTTC,CASSEVGRGTVDNEQFF,TRBD1,.,TRBV2,TRBJ2-1,17